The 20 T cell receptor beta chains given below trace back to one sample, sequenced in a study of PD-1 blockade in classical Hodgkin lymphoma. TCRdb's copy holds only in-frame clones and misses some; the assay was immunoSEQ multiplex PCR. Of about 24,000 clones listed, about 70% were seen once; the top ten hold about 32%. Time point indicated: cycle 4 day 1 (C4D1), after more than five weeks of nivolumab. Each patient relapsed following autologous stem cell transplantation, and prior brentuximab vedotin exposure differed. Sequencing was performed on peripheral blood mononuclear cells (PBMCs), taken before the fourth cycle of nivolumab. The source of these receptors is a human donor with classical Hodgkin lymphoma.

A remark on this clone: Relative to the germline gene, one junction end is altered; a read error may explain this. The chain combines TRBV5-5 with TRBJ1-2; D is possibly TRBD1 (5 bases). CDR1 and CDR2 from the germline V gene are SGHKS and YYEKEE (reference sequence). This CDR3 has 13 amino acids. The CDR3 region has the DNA TGCGCCAGCAGCCAAGATCAGGGTAATGGCTACACCTTC. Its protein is CASSQDQGNGYTF.

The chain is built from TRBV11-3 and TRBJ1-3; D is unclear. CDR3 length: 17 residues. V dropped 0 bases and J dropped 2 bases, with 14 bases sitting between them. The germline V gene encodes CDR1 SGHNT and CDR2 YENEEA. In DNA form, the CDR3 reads TGTGCCAGCAGCTTAGACTCCGACCCACAAACTGGAAACACCATATATTTT. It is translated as CASSLDSDPQTGNTIYF.

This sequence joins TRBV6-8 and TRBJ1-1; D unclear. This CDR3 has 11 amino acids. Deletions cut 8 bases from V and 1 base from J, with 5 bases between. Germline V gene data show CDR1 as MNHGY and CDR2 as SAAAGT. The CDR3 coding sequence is TGTGCCAGCGTGGCGAACACTGAAGCTTTCTTT. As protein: CASVANTEAFF.

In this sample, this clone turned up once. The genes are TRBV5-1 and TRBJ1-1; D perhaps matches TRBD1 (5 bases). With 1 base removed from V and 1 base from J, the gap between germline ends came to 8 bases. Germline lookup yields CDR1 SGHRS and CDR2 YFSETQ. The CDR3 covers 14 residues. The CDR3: CASSLRGGNTEAFF. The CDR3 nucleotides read TGCGCCAGCAGCTTGCGGGGCGGGAACACTGAAGCTTTCTTT.

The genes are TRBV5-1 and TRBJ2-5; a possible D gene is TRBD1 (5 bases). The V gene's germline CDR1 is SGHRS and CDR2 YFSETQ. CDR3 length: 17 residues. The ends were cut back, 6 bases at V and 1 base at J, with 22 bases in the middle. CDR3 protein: CASTTGLLTASQETQYF. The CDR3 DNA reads TGCGCCAGCACCACGGGTCTGTTGACAGCGAGCCAAGAGACCCAGTACTTC.

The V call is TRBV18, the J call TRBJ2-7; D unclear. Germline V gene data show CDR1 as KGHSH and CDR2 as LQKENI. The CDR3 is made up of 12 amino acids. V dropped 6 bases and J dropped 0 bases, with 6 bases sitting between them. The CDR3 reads CASSPGSYEQYV. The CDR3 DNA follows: TGTGCCAGCTCGCCTGGCTCCTACGAGCAGTACGTC.

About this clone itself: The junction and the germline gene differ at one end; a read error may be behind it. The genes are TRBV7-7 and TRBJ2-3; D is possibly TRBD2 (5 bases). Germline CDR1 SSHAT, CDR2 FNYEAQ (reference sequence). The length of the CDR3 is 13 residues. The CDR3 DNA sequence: TGTGCTAGCAGCTTAGCGTCCGGTGACCCGCAGTATTTT. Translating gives CASSLASGDPQYF.

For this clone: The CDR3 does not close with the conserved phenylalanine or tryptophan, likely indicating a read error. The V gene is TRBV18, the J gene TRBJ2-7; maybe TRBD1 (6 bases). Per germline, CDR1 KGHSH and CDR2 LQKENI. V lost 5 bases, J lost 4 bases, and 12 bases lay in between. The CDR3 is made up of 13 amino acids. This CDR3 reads CASSSEQGYEQYA. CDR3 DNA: TGTGCCAGCTCATCCGAGCAGGGGTACGAGCAGTACGCC.

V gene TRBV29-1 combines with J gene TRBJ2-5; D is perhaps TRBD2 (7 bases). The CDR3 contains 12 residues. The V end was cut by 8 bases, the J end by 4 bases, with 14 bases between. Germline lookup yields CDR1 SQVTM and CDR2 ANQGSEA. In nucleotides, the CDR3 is TGCAGCCGTTTGGGGGGGCGAGAGACCCAGTACTTC. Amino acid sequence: CSRLGGRETQYF. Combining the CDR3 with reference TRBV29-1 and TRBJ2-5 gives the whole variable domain SAVISQKPSRDICQRGTSLTIQCQVDSQVTMMFWYRQQPGQSLTLIATANQGSEATYESGFVIDKFPISRPNLTFSTLTVSNMSPEDSSIYLCSRLGGRETQYFGPGTRLLVL.

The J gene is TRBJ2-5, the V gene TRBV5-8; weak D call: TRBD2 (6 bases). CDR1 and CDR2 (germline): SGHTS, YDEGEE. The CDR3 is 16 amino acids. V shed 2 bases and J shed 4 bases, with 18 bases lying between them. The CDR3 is CASSFRGGSKGETQYF. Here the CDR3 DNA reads TGTGCCAGCAGCTTCCGAGGAGGGTCTAAGGGAGAGACCCAGTACTTC.

CDR3 amino acids: CASSLWAPSGGVVYGYTF. CDR3 bases: TGCGCCAGCAGCTTGTGGGCCCCGTCGGGGGGGGTCGTATATGGCTACACCTTC. V usage is TRBV5-1 and J usage is TRBJ1-2, with D perhaps matching TRBD1 (5 bases). Trimming took 1 base from V and 5 from J, leaving 24 bases between them. The CDR3 spans 18 residues. Germline lookup yields CDR1 SGHRS and CDR2 YFSETQ.

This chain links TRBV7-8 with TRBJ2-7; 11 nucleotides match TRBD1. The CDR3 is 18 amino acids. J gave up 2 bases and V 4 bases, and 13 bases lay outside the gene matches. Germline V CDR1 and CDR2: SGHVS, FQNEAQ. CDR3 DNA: TGTGCCAGCAGCTCCGGCCGGGACAGGGGGGATTGGGCCTACGAGCAGTACTTC. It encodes CASSSGRDRGDWAYEQYF.

In DNA, the CDR3 is TGCAGCGTTGGCAATCTCGACAGCTCCTATGGCTACACCTTC. This translates into CSVGNLDSSYGYTF. This chain connects TRBV29-1 to TRBJ1-2; D is perhaps TRBD1 (5 bases). V shed 4 bases and J shed 4 bases, with 16 bases lying between them. CDR1 SQVTM and CDR2 ANQGSEA come from the germline V gene. The CDR3 contains 14 residues. Using reference TRBV29-1 and TRBJ1-2 for the parts outside the CDR3, the full variable domain is SAVISQKPSRDICQRGTSLTIQCQVDSQVTMMFWYRQQPGQSLTLIATANQGSEATYESGFVIDKFPISRPNLTFSTLTVSNMSPEDSSIYLCSVGNLDSSYGYTFGSGTRLTVV.

The CDR3 here is CASSLSTPGANTEAFF. The CDR3 DNA follows: TGTGCCAGCAGCTTAAGCACTCCCGGCGCGAACACTGAAGCTTTCTTT. The chain carries TRBV7-9 and TRBJ1-1; D gene unclear. The germline V and J ends were trimmed by 2 bases and 1 base, with 14 bases remaining between them. CDR3 length: 16 amino acids. Germline V gene sequence: CDR1 SEHNR, CDR2 FQNEAQ (reference sequence).

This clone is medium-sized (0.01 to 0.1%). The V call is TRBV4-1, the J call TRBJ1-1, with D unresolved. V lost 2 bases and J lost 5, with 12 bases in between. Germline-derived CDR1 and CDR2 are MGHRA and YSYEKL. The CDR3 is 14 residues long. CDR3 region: CASSQYTPGTEAFF. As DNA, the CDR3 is TGCGCCAGCAGCCAATACACGCCGGGGACTGAAGCTTTCTTT.

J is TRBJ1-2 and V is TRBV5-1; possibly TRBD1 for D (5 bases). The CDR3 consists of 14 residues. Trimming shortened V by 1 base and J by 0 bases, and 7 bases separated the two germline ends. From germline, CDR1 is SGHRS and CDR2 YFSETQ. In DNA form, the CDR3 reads TGCGCCAGCAGCTTGCGGGACGCTAACTATGGCTACACCTTC. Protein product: CASSLRDANYGYTF.

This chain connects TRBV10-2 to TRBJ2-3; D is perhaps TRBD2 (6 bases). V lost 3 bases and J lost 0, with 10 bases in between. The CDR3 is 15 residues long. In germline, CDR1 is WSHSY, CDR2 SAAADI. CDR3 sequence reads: CASSDGRGSTDTQYF. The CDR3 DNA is TGCGCCAGCAGTGATGGGCGGGGAAGCACAGATACGCAGTATTTT.

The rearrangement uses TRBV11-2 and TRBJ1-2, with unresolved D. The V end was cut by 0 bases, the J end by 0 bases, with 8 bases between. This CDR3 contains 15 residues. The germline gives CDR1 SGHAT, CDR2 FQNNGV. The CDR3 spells CASSLEASPNYGYTF. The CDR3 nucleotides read TGTGCCAGCAGCTTAGAAGCCAGCCCTAACTATGGCTACACCTTC.

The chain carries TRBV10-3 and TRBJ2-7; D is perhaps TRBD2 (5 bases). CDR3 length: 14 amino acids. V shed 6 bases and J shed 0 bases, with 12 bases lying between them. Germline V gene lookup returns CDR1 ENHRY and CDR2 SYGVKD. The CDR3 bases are TGTGCCATCAGCGAGCGAGGGAGCTCCTACGAGCAGTACGTC. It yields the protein CAISERGSSYEQYV.

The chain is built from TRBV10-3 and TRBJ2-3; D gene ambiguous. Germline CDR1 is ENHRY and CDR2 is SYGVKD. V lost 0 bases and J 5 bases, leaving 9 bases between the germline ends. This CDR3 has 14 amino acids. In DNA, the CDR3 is TGTGCCATCAGTGAGTCGGGGTTTGGAGATACGCAGTATTTT. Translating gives CAISESGFGDTQYF.